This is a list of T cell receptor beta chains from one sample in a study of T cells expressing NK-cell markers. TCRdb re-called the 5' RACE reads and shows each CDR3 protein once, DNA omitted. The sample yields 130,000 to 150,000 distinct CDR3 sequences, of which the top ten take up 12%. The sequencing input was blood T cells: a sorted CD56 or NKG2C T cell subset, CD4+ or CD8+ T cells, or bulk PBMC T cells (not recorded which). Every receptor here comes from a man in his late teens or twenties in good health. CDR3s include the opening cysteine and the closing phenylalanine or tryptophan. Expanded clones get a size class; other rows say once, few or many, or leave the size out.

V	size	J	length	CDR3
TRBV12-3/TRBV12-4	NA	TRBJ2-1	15	CASSLWGIYDNEQFF
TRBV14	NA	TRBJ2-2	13	CASSQLAQGELFF
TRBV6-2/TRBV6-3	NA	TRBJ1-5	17	CASSYSGTGGSNQPQHF
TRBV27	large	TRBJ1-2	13	CASSLARDYGYTF
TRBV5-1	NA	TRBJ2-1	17	CASSGKGVFSSYNEQFF
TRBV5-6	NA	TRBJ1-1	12	CASSYGQTEAFF
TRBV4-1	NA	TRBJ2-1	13	CASGRLAPNEQFF
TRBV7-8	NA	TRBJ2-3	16	CASSPETSGGTDTQYF
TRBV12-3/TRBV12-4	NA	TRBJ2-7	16	CASVGLAGAKYYEQYF
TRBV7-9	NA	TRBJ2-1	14	CASSLKRENNEQFF
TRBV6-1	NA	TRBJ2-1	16	CASSELASGSYNEQFF
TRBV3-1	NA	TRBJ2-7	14	CASSQEGSLLEQYF
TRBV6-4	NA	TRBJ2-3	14	CASSDWDSGDTQYF
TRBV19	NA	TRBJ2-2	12	CASTENTGELFF
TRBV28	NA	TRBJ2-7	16	CASSLFSRRRPNEQYF
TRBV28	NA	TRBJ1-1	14	CASRSGGPGTEAFF
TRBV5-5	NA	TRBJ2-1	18	CASSSRLATGAPYNEQFF
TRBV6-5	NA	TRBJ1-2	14	CASSYRGGDYGYTF
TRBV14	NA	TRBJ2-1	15	CASSQRLAGDNEQFF
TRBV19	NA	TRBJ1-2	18	CASSIKTRDTFSSYGYTF
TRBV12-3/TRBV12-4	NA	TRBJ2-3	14	CASTGGLDTDTQYF
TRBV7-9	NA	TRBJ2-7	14	CASSAPALSYEQYF
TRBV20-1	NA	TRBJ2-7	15	CSANPLTSGSDEQYF